This T cell receptor (beta chain) was sequenced during a study of naive and memory T cell subsets. Two oligonucleotides, mixed equimolar, formed the beta constant-region primer covering TRBC1 and TRBC2. Four rounds of PCR amplified the ligated cDNA using nested alpha and beta constant-region primers plus SP2. Each CDR3 protein is one row after TCRdb ran MiXCR on the UMI-ligation and nested PCR reads. The sample lists 30,000 to 40,000 distinct CDR3 sequences; 15% to 20% were seen once. The CDR3 is 13 amino acids. V gave up 6 bases and J gave up 7 bases, with 13 bases separating them. The germline CDR1 and CDR2 sequences are MNHEY and SVGAGI. Relative to its sample, this clonotype is medium-sized.

This chain connects TRBV6-5 to TRBJ1-5; D not resolved. This clonotype was obtained from a human donor in good health. The sample was effector memory CD4+ T cells from blood. Indicated subset: effector memory, CD45RA- CD27-. CDR3 bases: TGTGCCAGCAGGTGGCAGGTAGACCAGCCCCAGCATTTT. It encodes CASRWQVDQPQHF.